These 32 T cell receptor beta chains were sequenced from one sample in a study of shared clonotypes between healthy human individuals. Generated by immunoSEQ multiplex PCR, the TCRdb table keeps only in-frame clones and is missing some. The sample carries hundreds of thousands of clones, about 95% recorded once. Naive CD8 cells, CD45RO-negative and positively selected for CCR7, excluded terminally differentiated effector memory CD45RA+ cells. Sequencing was done on a sample of naive CD8+ T cells sorted from blood. The source is a woman younger than 45 in good health.

The chain carries TRBV28 and TRBJ2-7, with TRBD1 identical over 10 bases. CDR3 length: 16 amino acids. V shed 5 bases, J shed 2 bases, and the junction held 9 bases outside the gene matches. Germline V lookup: CDR1 MDHEN, CDR2 SYDVKM. The CDR3 nucleotides read TGTGCCAGCAGTCCTCCGGGACAGGGGATTACCTACGAGCAGTACTTC. Its translation: CASSPPGQGITYEQYF.

This clone was seen a handful of times. This chain links TRBV5-4 with TRBJ2-3; D unresolved. The CDR3 is made up of 11 amino acids. Trimming removed 5 bases from V and 5 bases from J, with 6 bases in between. Germline CDR1 reads SGHNT; CDR2 reads YYREEE (reference sequence). This chain's CDR3 is CASSTIDTQYF. The CDR3 coding sequence is TGTGCCAGCAGTACGATAGATACGCAGTATTTT.

J is TRBJ2-7 and V is TRBV7-2, with D perhaps TRBD2 (7 bases). Trimming took 1 base from V and 0 from J, leaving 16 bases between them. The germline gives CDR1 SGHTA, CDR2 FQGNSA. CDR3 length: 17 residues. The CDR3 is CASSLDPGGRTSYEQYF. In nucleotides, the CDR3 is TGTGCCAGCAGCTTAGACCCCGGGGGGCGAACCTCCTACGAGCAGTACTTC.

Concerning this clone: The same CDR3 arises from other DNA sequences in this sample as well. The chain carries TRBV29-1 and TRBJ2-7, with 14 bases lining up with TRBD2. Germline loops: CDR1 SQVTM, CDR2 ANQGSEA. V dropped 7 bases and J dropped 4; count of bases not matched to a gene: 3. The CDR3 totals 13 residues. The CDR3 DNA sequence: TGCAGCGGAGGGACTAGCGGGGGATACGAGCAGTACTTC. Translation gives CSGGTSGGYEQYF.

The chain combines TRBV28 with TRBJ2-5, with 10 positions matching TRBD1. The closer fit of TRBJ2-7 to the DNA end suggests the J call may be wrong. Germline values: CDR1 MDHEN, CDR2 SYDVKM. The CDR3 has 16 amino acids. CDR3: CASSLDGTGVTYEQYF. CDR3 nucleotide sequence: TGTGCCAGCAGTTTAGATGGGACAGGGGTAACCTACGAGCAGTACTTC.

The rearrangement links TRBV27 to TRBJ2-2; a possible D gene is TRBD2 (5 bases). Germline CDR1 MNHEY, CDR2 SMNVEV (reference sequence). Trimming cost V 5 bases and J 0 bases, with 13 bases left between them. This CDR3 spans 16 amino acids. Here the CDR3 reads CASSPLRESNTGELFF. The DNA for the CDR3 is TGTGCCAGCAGTCCCCTCCGGGAATCGAACACCGGGGAGCTGTTTTTT.

The chain combines TRBV6-4 with TRBJ2-1, with D possibly matching TRBD2 (5 bases). Germline V gene lookup returns CDR1 MRHNA and CDR2 SNTAGT. Trimming removed 8 bases at V and 3 bases at J, with 20 bases between. The CDR3 runs to 16 residues. CDR3 region: CASPRGAYGLYNEQFF. The CDR3 nucleotides are TGTGCCAGCCCCCGGGGAGCCTACGGCCTCTACAATGAGCAGTTCTTC.

This clone was found once. The gene calls are TRBV5-4 and TRBJ1-2, with TRBD1 as a possible D gene (6 bases). The CDR3 covers 14 residues. V lost 5 bases to trimming and J lost 4 bases, with 15 bases between them. In germline, CDR1 is SGHNT, CDR2 YYREEE (reference sequence). CDR3 coding DNA: TGTGCCAGCAGATCAGCAGGGGCAGGCTATGGCTACACCTTC. Its translation: CASRSAGAGYGYTF.

The rearrangement uses TRBV7-9 and TRBJ1-1, with D perhaps matching TRBD1 (5 bases). CDR3 length: 15 amino acids. Trimming pared 1 base from V and 5 bases from J, leaving 14 bases between. Germline values: CDR1 SEHNR, CDR2 FQNEAQ (reference sequence). The CDR3 loop is CASSLVFEGKTEAFF. DNA of the CDR3: TGTGCCAGCAGCTTAGTTTTTGAGGGGAAGACTGAAGCTTTCTTT.

The count of this clone is one. This chain connects TRBV28 to TRBJ1-1; D might be TRBD1 (6 bases). The CDR3 covers 14 residues. Germline V gene data show CDR1 as MDHEN and CDR2 as SYDVKM. V was pared by 1 base and J by 7 bases, with 13 bases between. CDR3 in DNA: TGTGCCAGCAGTTTATTTTCAGGGGCCGGTGAAGCTTTCTTT. Protein: CASSLFSGAGEAFF.

The chain is built from TRBV9 and TRBJ2-5; 9 bases fit TRBD2. The CDR3 runs to 15 residues. V shed 0 bases, J shed 2 bases, and the junction held 2 bases outside the gene matches. Germline V CDR1 and CDR2: SGDLS, YYNGEE. CDR3: CASSVGGREQETQYF. CDR3 nucleotides: TGTGCCAGCAGCGTAGGCGGGAGGGAACAAGAGACCCAGTACTTC.

V usage is TRBV6-1 and J usage is TRBJ1-2; maybe TRBD1 (5 bases). Deletions cut 6 bases from V and 4 bases from J, with 18 bases between. CDR1 is MNHNS and CDR2 is SASEGT in the germline V gene. This CDR3 has 15 amino acids. The CDR3 loop is CASSRSLDSGYGYTF. Written as DNA, the CDR3 is TGTGCCAGCAGCCGTTCGCTAGACAGCGGCTATGGCTACACCTTC.

The genes are TRBV7-8 and TRBJ2-6, with D perhaps TRBD1 (6 bases). The CDR3 is 16 residues long. Germline loops: CDR1 SGHVS, CDR2 FQNEAQ. Trimming took off 1 base at V and 0 bases at J, with 7 bases between the two ends. CDR3 in DNA: TGTGCCAGCAGCTTAGTAGGGGGCTCTGGGGCCAACGTCCTGACTTTC. As protein: CASSLVGGSGANVLTF.

This clone showed up just a few times. The chain employs TRBV7-8 and TRBJ1-5; unclear D gene. Germline loops: CDR1 SGHVS, CDR2 FQNEAQ. Trimming left V 2 bases short and J 4 bases short, with 6 bases between. The CDR3 spans 13 residues. For the CDR3, the DNA is TGTGCCAGCAGCTTACTGGTAAATCAGCCCCAGCATTTT. Its protein is CASSLLVNQPQHF.

The V call is TRBV28, the J call TRBJ2-7; D is perhaps TRBD1 or TRBD2 (5 bases each). Between the trimmed V and J ends, which lost 7 bases and 2 bases, there was a span of 12 bases. CDR1 is MDHEN and CDR2 is SYDVKM in the germline V gene. This CDR3 has 13 amino acids. Here the CDR3 DNA reads TGTGCCAGCACATTAAGAGGGGCCTACGAGCAGTACTTC. This sequence encodes CASTLRGAYEQYF.

The chain couples TRBV2 to TRBJ2-3; D may correspond to TRBD1 or TRBD2 (5 bases each). The CDR3 extends over 14 amino acids. Trimming left V 7 bases short and J 2 bases short, with 13 bases between. The V gene's germline CDR1 is SNHLY and CDR2 FYNNEI. In DNA form, the CDR3 reads TGTGCCAGCATTTACCGGGACCCCACAGATACGCAGTATTTT. This gives the protein CASIYRDPTDTQYF.

The V and J genes are TRBV7-9 and TRBJ2-7; 10 nucleotides line up with TRBD2. The ends lost 4 bases at V and 0 bases at J; junction bases unmatched: 9. Germline-derived CDR1 and CDR2 are SEHNR and FQNEAQ (reference sequence). CDR3 length equals 17 residues. DNA of the CDR3: TGTGCCAGCAGCTCACGGACTAGCGGACCTAGCTCCTACGAGCAGTACTTC. Translating it yields CASSSRTSGPSSYEQYF.

V is TRBV6-5 and J is TRBJ1-1; no clear D gene. Germline CDR1 and CDR2: MNHEY and SVGAGI. V lost 1 base to trimming and J lost 3 bases, with 12 bases between them. This CDR3 comprises 15 residues. The CDR3 sequence is CASSYFLGSDTEAFF. DNA of the CDR3: TGTGCCAGCAGTTACTTTCTGGGGTCGGACACTGAAGCTTTCTTT.

The gene calls are TRBV30 and TRBJ1-2, with D perhaps TRBD1 (5 bases). CDR1 GTSNPN and CDR2 SVGIG come from the germline V gene (reference sequence). The CDR3 is made up of 16 amino acids. Trimming shortened V by 0 bases and J by 8 bases, and 22 bases separated the two germline ends. CDR3 in DNA: TGTGCCTGGAGTGTTCTATCGTCGGGGGGTAGTAAGGGCTACACCTTC. This codes for CAWSVLSSGGSKGYTF.

CDR3 in amino acids: CASSPGQLNIQYF. Here the CDR3 DNA reads TGTGCCAGCAGCCCGGGACAGCTAAACATTCAGTACTTC. The chain combines TRBV5-6 with TRBJ2-4; 7 nucleotides align to TRBD1. J gave up 6 bases and V 4 bases, and 4 bases lay outside the gene matches. Per the germline V gene, CDR1 is SGHDT and CDR2 is YYEEEE. The length of the CDR3 is 13 residues.

The gene calls are TRBV19 and TRBJ2-7; D gene unclear. The germline gives CDR1 LNHDA, CDR2 SQIVND (reference sequence). The CDR3 sequence is 13 residues long. V was clipped by 6 bases and J by 3 bases, with 12 bases between them. CDR3 DNA: TGTGCCAGTAGCTTCTCTTCCCACTACGAGCAGTACTTC. This encodes CASSFSSHYEQYF.

This chain uses TRBV10-2 with TRBJ2-1; D is unclear. CDR1 WSHSY and CDR2 SAAADI come from the germline V gene. The CDR3 spans 16 residues. The ends were cut back, 4 bases at V and 7 bases at J, with 20 bases in the middle. The CDR3 DNA reads as TGCGCCAGCAGTGGTAGTGACGGTTTCTACGGAAATGAGCAGTTCTTC. Translation: CASSGSDGFYGNEQFF.

This chain links TRBV13 with TRBJ2-3; the D is unclear. In germline, CDR1 is PRHDT, CDR2 FYEKMQ (reference sequence). The CDR3 is 15 residues long. Trimming took 6 bases from V and 0 from J, leaving 13 bases between them. CDR3 nucleotide sequence: TGTGCCAGCAGTCCAACAGCGTCTAGCACAGATACGCAGTATTTT. Amino acids: CASSPTASSTDTQYF.

The rearrangement links TRBV27 to TRBJ2-1, with D perhaps TRBD1 or TRBD2 (5 bases each). The ends were cut back, 8 bases at V and 5 bases at J, with 13 bases in the middle. Germline loops: CDR1 MNHEY, CDR2 SMNVEV (reference sequence). There are 13 residues in the CDR3. The CDR3 DNA is TGTGCCAGCCATCCCGGGACGGACAATGAGCAGTTCTTC. Translating gives CASHPGTDNEQFF.

The chain couples TRBV7-7 to TRBJ2-1, with 9 nucleotides matching TRBD2. In germline, CDR1 is SSHAT, CDR2 FNYEAQ (reference sequence). Trimming removed 6 bases from V and 4 bases from J; junction bases left unmatched: 10. The CDR3 is 16 amino acids. DNA for the CDR3: TGTGCCAGCAGTATCATAGCGGGAGAGGGGTACAATGAGCAGTTCTTC. It codes for CASSIIAGEGYNEQFF.

The chain is built from TRBV19 and TRBJ1-1; D might be TRBD1 (6 bases). Looked up from germline, CDR1 is LNHDA and CDR2 is SQIVND (reference sequence). The CDR3 spans 12 residues. Trimming took off 10 bases at V and 11 bases at J, with 20 bases between the two ends. The CDR3 sequence: CATNPGTPGAFF. The CDR3 DNA sequence: TGTGCCACCAACCCGGGGACACCTGGCGCTTTCTTT.

The chain uses TRBV21-1 and TRBJ1-1. TRBV21-1 is reported as a pseudogene. This CDR3 is 15 amino acids long. CDR3 DNA sequence: TGTGCCAGCAGCAAAGAGGTTCTGACTGATTTTGAAGCTTTCTTT. Encoded protein: CASSKEVLTDFEAFF.

This chain links TRBV27 with TRBJ2-1; a weak D match, TRBD1 (6 bases). Germline values: CDR1 MNHEY, CDR2 SMNVEV (reference sequence). The CDR3 covers 13 residues. V lost 3 bases and J lost 6, with 9 bases in between. CDR3 sequence (DNA): TGTGCCAGCAGTTTTACAGGGTTCAATGAGCAGTTCTTC. Its translation: CASSFTGFNEQFF.

This chain uses TRBV7-6 with TRBJ2-5, with 7 bases identical to TRBD1. This CDR3 has 13 residues. The germline gives CDR1 SGHVS, CDR2 FNYEAQ. The V gene end was trimmed by 5 bases and the J gene end by 5 bases; junction bases not matched to a gene: 5. CDR3 sequence (DNA): TGTGCCAGCAGCCCGACAGGGTCGGAGACCCAGTACTTC. Translating it yields CASSPTGSETQYF.

V is TRBV10-1 and J is TRBJ2-7; TRBD2 aligns across 8 bases. Germline assignment: CDR1 WNHNN and CDR2 SYGVQD (reference sequence). This CDR3 is built from 13 residues. The V and J ends lost 8 bases and 4 bases, in that order; junction bases with no gene match: 7. The CDR3 DNA reads as TGCGCCAGCCACCCAGCGGGAGTTTACGAGCAGTACTTC. This encodes CASHPAGVYEQYF.

This clone was detected only a few times. This chain links TRBV6-1 with TRBJ1-5, with D maybe TRBD1 (6 bases). Trimming removed 4 bases at V and 0 bases at J, with 10 bases between. The CDR3 consists of 15 residues. CDR1 MNHNS and CDR2 SASEGT come from the germline V gene. CDR3 coding DNA: TGTGCCAGCAGTGGCGGACAGTATAGCAATCAGCCCCAGCATTTT. Residues: CASSGGQYSNQPQHF.

The rearrangement uses TRBV9 and TRBJ1-4; 8 bases fit TRBD1. The CDR3 consists of 18 residues. CDR1 SGDLS and CDR2 YYNGEE come from the germline V gene. J was trimmed by 4 bases and V by 0 bases; bases with no gene match: 11. The CDR3 region has the DNA TGTGCCAGCAGCGTAGGAACATACCCGGACAGGGTTAATGAAAAACTGTTTTTT. Translating gives CASSVGTYPDRVNEKLFF. The full variable domain, rest sourced from reference TRBV9 and TRBJ1-4, is DSGVTQTPKHLITATGQRVTLRCSPRSGDLSVYWYQQSLDQGLQFLIQYYNGEERAKGNILERFSAQQFPDLHSELNLSSLELGDSALYFCASSVGTYPDRVNEKLFFGSGTQLSVL.